This TCR beta chain was obtained from a study of blood T cell repertoires in COVID-19. Study in general: Acute-phase and convalescent COVID-19 samples originated in the United States, Italy and Spain.

Within the 2 weeks before study entry, each person in the exposed group met a COVID-19 case. Germline V gene lookup returns CDR1 MNHEY and CDR2 SMNVEV (reference sequence). The CDR3 runs to 14 residues. The ends lost 4 bases at V and 2 bases at J; junction bases unmatched: 1. Generated by immunoSEQ multiplex PCR, the TCRdb table keeps only in-frame clones and is missing some. The repertoire includes a few hundred thousand clones, roughly 90% of them detected once, and approximately 1.5% sits in the top ten. Comment on this clone: The sample carries other DNA sequences with the same CDR3.

The TCR was taken from a woman younger than 35 who had been exposed to COVID-19. The V and J genes are TRBV27 and TRBJ1-3; 8 positions match TRBD1. Input material: PBMCs or T cells enriched from blood (not recorded which). In DNA, the CDR3 is TGTGCCAGCAGTTCACAGGGGGCTGGAAACACCATATATTTT. Translated: CASSSQGAGNTIYF.